The source of this T cell receptor beta chain is a study of blood T cells in healthy people across ages. This clonotype was counted a few times. Germline V gene lookup returns CDR1 DFQATT and CDR2 SNEGSKA (reference sequence). V was clipped by 2 bases and J by 1 base; unmatched bases: 4. This CDR3 spans 14 amino acids. Combining a sample-barcoded 5' primer with a J-beta primer mix, a second PCR ran for about 6 to 12 cycles. Each CDR3 protein gets one entry after TCRdb re-called the 5' RACE reads with MiXCR. The data show 800,000 or so distinct CDR3 sequences, roughly 25% seen once. These data also featured in a second study, about T cells of mothers and their children. That paper states: A second PCR was performed with the M1S primer. This primer added sample barcodes and 2-4 random nucleotides.

The receptor was derived from a boy between 10 and 17 years old in good health. The chain employs TRBV20-1 and TRBJ1-1; TRBD1 aligns across 7 bases. Sequenced input: blood. DNA of the CDR3: TGCAGTGCTAGAACCCGACAGGGGAACACTGAAGCTTTCTTT. Translating it yields CSARTRQGNTEAFF.